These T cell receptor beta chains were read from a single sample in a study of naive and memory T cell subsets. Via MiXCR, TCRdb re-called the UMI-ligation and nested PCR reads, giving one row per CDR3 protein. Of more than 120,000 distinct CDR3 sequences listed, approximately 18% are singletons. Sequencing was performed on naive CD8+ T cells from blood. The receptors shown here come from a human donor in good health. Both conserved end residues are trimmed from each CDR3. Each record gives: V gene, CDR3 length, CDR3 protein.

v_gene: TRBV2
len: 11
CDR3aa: ASSGIPYNEQF

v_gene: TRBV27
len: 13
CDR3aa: ASSLSRKVNTEAF

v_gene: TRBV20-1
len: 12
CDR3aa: SAPGTVENQPQH

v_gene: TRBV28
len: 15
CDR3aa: AISPQLAGGWGETQY

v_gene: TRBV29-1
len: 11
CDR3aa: SVESGFNTEAF

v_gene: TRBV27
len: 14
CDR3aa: ASKLLAGGPVDTQY

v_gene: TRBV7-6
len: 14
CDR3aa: ASSLHANLGGNEQF

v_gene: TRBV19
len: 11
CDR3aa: ASSHGGSYGYT

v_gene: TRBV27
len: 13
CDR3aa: ASSFGQLLTRELF

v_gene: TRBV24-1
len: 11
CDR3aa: ATSEGFNYGYT

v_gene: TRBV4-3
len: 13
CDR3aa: ASSPYAEPKNIQY

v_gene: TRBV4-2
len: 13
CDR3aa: ASSQEQTTSPGYT

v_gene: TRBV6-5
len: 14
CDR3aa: ASTPRSATNTGELF

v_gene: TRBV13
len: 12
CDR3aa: ASSLGLADYEQY

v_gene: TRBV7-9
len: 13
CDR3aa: ASSSVWAEDNEQF

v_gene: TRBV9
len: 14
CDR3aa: ASSAAAGSYVNEQF

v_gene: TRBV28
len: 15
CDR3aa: ASSFRKEGSSTDTQY

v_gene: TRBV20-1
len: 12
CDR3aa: SADDHYGVYEQY

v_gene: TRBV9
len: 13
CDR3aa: ASSVGGQGSYEQY

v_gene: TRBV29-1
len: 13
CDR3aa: SVEGGTGNGYEQY

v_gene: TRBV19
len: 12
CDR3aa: ASSPDRPNQPQH

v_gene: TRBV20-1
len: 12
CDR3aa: SARAGQGYNEQF

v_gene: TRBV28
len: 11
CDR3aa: ASSFGPYNEQF

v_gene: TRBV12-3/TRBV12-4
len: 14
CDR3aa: ASRGDRSGSYNEQF

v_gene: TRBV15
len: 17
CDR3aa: ATSRDSRVIAANTGELF

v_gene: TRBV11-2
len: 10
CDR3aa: ASSLDFTEAF

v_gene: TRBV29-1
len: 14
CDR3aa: SVEVGYGQVPLGYT

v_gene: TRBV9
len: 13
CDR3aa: ASSPEGTGGNTIY

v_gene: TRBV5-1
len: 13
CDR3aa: ASSLRQESTGELF

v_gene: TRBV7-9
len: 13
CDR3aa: ASSLDGGLGTEAF

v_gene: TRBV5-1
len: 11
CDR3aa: ASSLGDYNEQF

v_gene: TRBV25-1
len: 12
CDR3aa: ASSELGSTDTQY

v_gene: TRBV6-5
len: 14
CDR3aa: ASSYAGPFSNQPQH

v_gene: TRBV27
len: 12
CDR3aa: ASSEDRVSYEQY

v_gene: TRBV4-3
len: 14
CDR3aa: ASSQTGVNLNTEAF

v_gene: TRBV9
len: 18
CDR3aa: ASSVNRLAGALSGANVLT

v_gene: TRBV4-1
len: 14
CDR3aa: ASSQDLQSSYNEQF

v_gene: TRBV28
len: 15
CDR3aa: ASSSQFSGRNTGELF

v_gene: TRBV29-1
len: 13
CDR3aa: SVVGLAESTGELF

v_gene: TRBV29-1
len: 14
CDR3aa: SVEDQERGSTDTQY

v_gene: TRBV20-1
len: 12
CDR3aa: SASEAGYSYEQY

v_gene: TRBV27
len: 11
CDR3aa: ASSFSGDTEAF

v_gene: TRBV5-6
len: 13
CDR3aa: ASRLGRGSYNEQF

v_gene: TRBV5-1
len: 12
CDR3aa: ASSWDKGETIQY

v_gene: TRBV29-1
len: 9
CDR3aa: SVNRDTEAF

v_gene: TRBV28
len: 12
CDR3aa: ASSLRGFDEKLF

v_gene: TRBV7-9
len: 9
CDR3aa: ASSKDRLQF

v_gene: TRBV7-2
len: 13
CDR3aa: ASSLATSVGYEQY

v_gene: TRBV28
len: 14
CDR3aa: ASSEAGTGEEETQY